Presented here are 13 T cell receptor beta chains from one specimen sequenced in a study of spatial heterogeneity in lung cancer. Time point noted: blood at routine non-recurrence follow-up after resection. One entry per CDR3 protein, called by TCRdb with MiXCR from the 5' RACE reads. The sample has 35,000 to 55,000 distinct CDR3 sequences; about an eighth are singletons. Sequencing was performed on PBMCs, taken at follow-up. These receptor sequences come from a male donor with early-stage non-small cell lung cancer.

The chain recombines TRBV3-1 with TRBJ1-1, with no clear D. The CDR3 sequence is 13 residues long. Deletions cut 6 bases from V and 1 base from J, with 9 bases between. CDR1 is LGHDT and CDR2 is YNNKEL in the germline V gene (reference sequence). CDR3 DNA sequence: TGTGCCAGCAGAAAAGGCGAGAACACTGAAGCTTTCTTT. This gives the protein CASRKGENTEAFF.

In its sample, this clonotype was seen many times. This chain joins TRBV7-3 and TRBJ2-3, with D unresolved. CDR3 size: 14 residues. Trimming stripped 5 bases from V and 0 bases from J, with 9 bases between. Germline CDR1 reads SGHTA; CDR2 reads FQGTGA. The CDR3 loop reads CASSPTLSTDTQYF. Here the CDR3 DNA reads TGTGCCAGCAGCCCAACCCTTAGCACAGATACGCAGTATTTT.

This clonotype appeared many times. V is TRBV11-2 and J is TRBJ2-5; D gene ambiguous. Germline V lookup: CDR1 SGHAT, CDR2 FQNNGV. The CDR3 is 12 amino acids. Trimming removed 1 base at V and 2 bases at J, with 2 bases between. CDR3 loop: CASSLVQETQYF. CDR3 sequence (DNA): TGTGCCAGCAGCTTAGTTCAAGAGACCCAGTACTTC.

A remark on this clonotype: This may arise from a read error, as a much more abundant clone is one base away. V is TRBV3-1 and J is TRBJ1-1; D is undetermined. The CDR3 is 14 residues long. Germline CDR1 reads LGHDT; CDR2 reads YNNKEL (reference sequence). The CDR3 protein is CASSQVGVNAEAFF. The DNA of the CDR3 is TGTGCCAGCAGCCAAGTGGGCGTGAACGCTGAAGCTTTCTTT.

This clonotype has a single count. This may arise from a read error, as a much more abundant clone is one base away. The rearrangement joins TRBV5-6 to TRBJ2-1; the D gene is possibly TRBD1 (6 bases). This CDR3 comprises 12 residues. Germline CDR1 SGHDT, CDR2 YYEEEE. CDR3 coding DNA: TGTGTCAGCAGTCCAGGGGACAATGAGCAGTTCTTC. Translation: CVSSPGDNEQFF.

This clonotype appeared many times. The rearrangement links TRBV5-6 to TRBJ1-4, with a weak D call TRBD1 (5 bases). In germline, CDR1 is SGHDT, CDR2 YYEEEE. This CDR3 is 14 amino acids long. V lost 4 bases and J lost 7, with 14 bases in between. In DNA form, the CDR3 reads TGTGCCAGCAGCCAAGGAGGCGGGGGTGAAAAACTGTTTTTT. Encoded protein: CASSQGGGGEKLFF.

This clonotype was detected many times. J is TRBJ2-1 and V is TRBV12-3 or TRBV12-4; 11 bases align to TRBD2. This CDR3 has 14 residues. J was trimmed by 7 bases and V by 8 bases; bases with no gene match: 7. CDR3 sequence reads: CASHSGRAGNEQFF. DNA of the CDR3: TGTGCCAGCCATAGCGGGAGGGCCGGGAATGAGCAGTTCTTC.

This clonotype was observed many times. The chain carries TRBV10-2 and TRBJ1-5, with D perhaps matching TRBD1 (6 bases). CDR1 and CDR2 (germline): WSHSY, SAAADI. CDR3 length: 14 amino acids. V shed 3 bases and J shed 5 bases, with 11 bases lying between them. DNA of the CDR3: TGCGCCAGCAGTGAACAGGGATTTGATCAGCCCCAGCATTTT. Protein product: CASSEQGFDQPQHF.

About this clonotype itself: A much bigger clone sits one base away, suggesting this may be a read error. The DNA for the CDR3 is TGTGCCAGCTGTTACTCCCGGGCGTTAGCTAACTATGGCTACACCTTC. This encodes CASCYSRALANYGYTF. This chain uses TRBV6-5 with TRBJ1-2; the D is unclear. Germline assignment: CDR1 MNHEY and CDR2 SVGAGI. The CDR3 totals 16 residues.

This clonotype came up many times. The V call is TRBV6-5, the J call TRBJ2-5; 9 nucleotides match TRBD2. The germline V gene encodes CDR1 MNHEY and CDR2 SVGAGI. V lost 6 bases, J lost 5 bases, and 10 bases stayed unmatched. This CDR3 is 15 amino acids long. Here the CDR3 reads CASSLLGTSWETQYF. In DNA form, the CDR3 reads TGTGCCAGCAGCCTTCTAGGGACTAGCTGGGAGACCCAGTACTTC.

This clonotype was seen many times. The chain links TRBV27 to TRBJ2-3; D uncertain. This CDR3 has 13 amino acids. Trimming pared 4 bases from V and 1 base from J, leaving 6 bases between. The germline gives CDR1 MNHEY, CDR2 SMNVEV (reference sequence). DNA for the CDR3: TGTGCCAGCAGTTACGCGGGCACAGATACGCAGTATTTT. Protein sequence: CASSYAGTDTQYF.

This clonotype was counted ten times or more. V is TRBV6-2 or TRBV6-3 and J is TRBJ1-1, with D tentatively TRBD1 (6 bases). CDR1 MNHEY and CDR2 SVGEGT come from the germline V gene. Trimming took off 2 bases at V and 5 bases at J, with 18 bases between the two ends. The CDR3 runs to 16 residues. The CDR3 DNA follows: TGTGCCAGCAGTTACAGGGGCAGGGGTACGGGGACTGAAGCTTTCTTT. The encoded protein is CASSYRGRGTGTEAFF.

This clonotype was observed a few times. The chain is built from TRBV20-1 and TRBJ2-1; TRBD2 aligns across 9 bases. Germline CDR1 is DFQATT and CDR2 is SNEGSKA (reference sequence). The CDR3 contains 14 residues. V shed 2 bases, J shed 8 bases, and the junction held 7 bases outside the gene matches. The CDR3 DNA reads TGCAGTGCTAGAATCCGGACTAGCGTGGATGAGCAGTTCTTC. Amino acids: CSARIRTSVDEQFF.